Given below is one T cell receptor beta chain in context. Its antigen is unknown. This sample was taken from a study of neoadjuvant nivolumab and ipilimumab in lung cancer. Generated by immunoSEQ multiplex PCR, the TCRdb table keeps only in-frame clones and is missing some. The data hold fewer than 40,000 clones, with just over 90% observed a single time. General study points: Pathologic regression was not significantly tied to TCR clonality.

CDR1 and CDR2 from the germline V gene are WSHSY and SAAADI. The CDR3 has 15 residues. V was pared by 2 bases and J by 2 bases, with 13 bases between. The chain couples TRBV10-2 to TRBJ2-7; maybe TRBD2 (7 bases). The receptor comes from an adult with non-small cell lung cancer. The source material was peripheral blood, sampled after neoadjuvant nivolumab, alone or with ipilimumab, at or shortly before surgery. CDR3: CASSERGGQAYEQYF. CDR3 DNA: TGCGCCAGCAGTGAGAGGGGGGGGCAGGCCTACGAGCAGTACTTC.